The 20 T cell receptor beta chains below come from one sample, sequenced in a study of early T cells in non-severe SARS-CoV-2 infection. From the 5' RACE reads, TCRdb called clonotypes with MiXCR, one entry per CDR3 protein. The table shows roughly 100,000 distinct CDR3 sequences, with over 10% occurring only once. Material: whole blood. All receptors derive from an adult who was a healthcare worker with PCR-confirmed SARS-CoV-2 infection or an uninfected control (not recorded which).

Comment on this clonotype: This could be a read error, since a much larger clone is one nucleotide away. The CDR3 DNA sequence: TGTGCCAGCAGCTTTGTGATAGCGGGTAACTACGAGCAGTACTTC. As protein: CASSFVIAGNYEQYF. The chain recombines TRBV7-2 with TRBJ2-7; 7 bases are a match to TRBD2. The length of the CDR3 is 15 residues. Germline V gene sequence: CDR1 SGHTA, CDR2 FQGNSA. V shed 3 bases, J shed 3 bases, and the junction held 8 bases outside the gene matches.

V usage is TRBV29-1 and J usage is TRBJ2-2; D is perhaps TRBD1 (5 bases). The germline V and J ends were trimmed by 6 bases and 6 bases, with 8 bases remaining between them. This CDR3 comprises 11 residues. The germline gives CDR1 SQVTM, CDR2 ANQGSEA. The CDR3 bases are TGCAGCGTCGCCAGGGCCGGGGAGCTGTTTTTT. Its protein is CSVARAGELFF.

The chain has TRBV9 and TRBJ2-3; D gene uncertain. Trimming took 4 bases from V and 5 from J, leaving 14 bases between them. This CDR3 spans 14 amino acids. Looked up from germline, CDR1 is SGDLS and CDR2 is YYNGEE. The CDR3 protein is CASSPSPVGDTQYF. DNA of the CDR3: TGTGCCAGCAGCCCCAGCCCGGTCGGAGATACGCAGTATTTT. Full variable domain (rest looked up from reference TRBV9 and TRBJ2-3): DSGVTQTPKHLITATGQRVTLRCSPRSGDLSVYWYQQSLDQGLQFLIQYYNGEERAKGNILERFSAQQFPDLHSELNLSSLELGDSALYFCASSPSPVGDTQYFGPGTRLTVL.

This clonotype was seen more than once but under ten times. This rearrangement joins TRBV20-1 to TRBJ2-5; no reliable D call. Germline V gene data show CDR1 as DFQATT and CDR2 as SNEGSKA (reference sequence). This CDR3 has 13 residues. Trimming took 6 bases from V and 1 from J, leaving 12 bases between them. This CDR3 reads CSAVSTRQETQYF. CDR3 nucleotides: TGCAGTGCCGTTTCGACCCGCCAAGAGACCCAGTACTTC.

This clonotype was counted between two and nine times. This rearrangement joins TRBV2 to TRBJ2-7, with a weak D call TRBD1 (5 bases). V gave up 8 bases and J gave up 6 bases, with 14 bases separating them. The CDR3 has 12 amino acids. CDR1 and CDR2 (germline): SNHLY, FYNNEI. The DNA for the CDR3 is TGTGCCAGCCAGGGTCTCGTTCGCGAGCAGTACTTC. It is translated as CASQGLVREQYF.

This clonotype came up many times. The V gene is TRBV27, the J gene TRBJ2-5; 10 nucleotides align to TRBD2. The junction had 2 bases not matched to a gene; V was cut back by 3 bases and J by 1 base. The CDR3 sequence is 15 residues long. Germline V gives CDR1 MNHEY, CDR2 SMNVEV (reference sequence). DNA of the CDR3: TGTGCCAGCAGTTTCAGGACTAGCGGCCAAGAGACCCAGTACTTC. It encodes CASSFRTSGQETQYF.

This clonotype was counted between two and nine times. Here the CDR3 DNA reads TGTGCCAGCAGCTTAGGATTCCAGGGGCTCAATGAGCAGTTCTTC. Translation: CASSLGFQGLNEQFF. This sequence joins TRBV7-9 and TRBJ2-1; a weak D match, TRBD1 (6 bases). Germline-derived CDR1 and CDR2 are SEHNR and FQNEAQ (reference sequence). V was cut by 1 base and J by 6 bases, with 13 bases left in between. The CDR3 runs 15 residues.

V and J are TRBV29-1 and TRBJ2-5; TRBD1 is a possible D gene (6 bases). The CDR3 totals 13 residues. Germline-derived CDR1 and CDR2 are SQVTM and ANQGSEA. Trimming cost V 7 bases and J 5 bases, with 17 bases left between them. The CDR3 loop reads CSGGRGVGETQYF. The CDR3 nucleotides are TGCAGCGGGGGGCGAGGTGTTGGGGAGACCCAGTACTTC.

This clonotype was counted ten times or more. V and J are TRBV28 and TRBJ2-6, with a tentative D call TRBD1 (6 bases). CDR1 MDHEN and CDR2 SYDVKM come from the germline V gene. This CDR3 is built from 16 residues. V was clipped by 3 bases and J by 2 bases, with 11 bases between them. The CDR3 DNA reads TGTGCCAGCAGTTTTACAGGGAGACCTGGGGCCAACGTCCTGACTTTC. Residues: CASSFTGRPGANVLTF. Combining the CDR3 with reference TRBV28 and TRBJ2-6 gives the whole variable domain DVKVTQSSRYLVKRTGEKVFLECVQDMDHENMFWYRQDPGLGLRLIYFSYDVKMKEKGDIPEGYSVSREKKERFSLILESASTNQTSMYLCASSFTGRPGANVLTFGAGSRLTVL.

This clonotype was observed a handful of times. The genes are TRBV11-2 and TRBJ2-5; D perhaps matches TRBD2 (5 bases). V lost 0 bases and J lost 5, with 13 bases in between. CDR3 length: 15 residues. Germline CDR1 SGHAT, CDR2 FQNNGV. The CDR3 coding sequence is TGTGCCAGCAGCTTAGATCAGCTAGGGAGCGAGACCCAGTACTTC. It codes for CASSLDQLGSETQYF.

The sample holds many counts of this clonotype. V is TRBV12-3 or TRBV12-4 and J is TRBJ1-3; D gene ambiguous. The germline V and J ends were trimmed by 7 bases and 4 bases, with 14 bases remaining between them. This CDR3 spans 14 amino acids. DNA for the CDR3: TGTGCCAGCACCCCGAGAAGGGCAGGAAACACCATATATTTT. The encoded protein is CASTPRRAGNTIYF.

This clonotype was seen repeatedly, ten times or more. CDR3 amino acids: CASSLSSGPETQYF. The CDR3 DNA reads as TGTGCCAGCAGCTTATCATCGGGGCCGGAGACCCAGTACTTC. The rearrangement uses TRBV11-2 and TRBJ2-5; D could derive from TRBD1 or TRBD2 (5 bases each). Germline assignment: CDR1 SGHAT and CDR2 FQNNGV. Trimming removed 2 bases at V and 5 bases at J, with 12 bases between. The CDR3 spans 14 residues.

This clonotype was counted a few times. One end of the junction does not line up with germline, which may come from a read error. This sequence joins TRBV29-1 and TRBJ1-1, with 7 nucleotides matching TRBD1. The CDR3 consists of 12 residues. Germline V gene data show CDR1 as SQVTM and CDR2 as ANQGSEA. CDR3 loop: CRVDRANGEAFF. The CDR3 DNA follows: TGCAGAGTTGACAGGGCCAACGGTGAAGCTTTCTTT.

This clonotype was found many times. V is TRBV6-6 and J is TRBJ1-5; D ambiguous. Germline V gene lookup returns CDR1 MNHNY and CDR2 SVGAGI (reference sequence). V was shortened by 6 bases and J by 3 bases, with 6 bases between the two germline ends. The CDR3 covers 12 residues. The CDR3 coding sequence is TGTGCCAGCAGCCTCTTCAATCAGCCCCAGCATTTT. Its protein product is CASSLFNQPQHF.

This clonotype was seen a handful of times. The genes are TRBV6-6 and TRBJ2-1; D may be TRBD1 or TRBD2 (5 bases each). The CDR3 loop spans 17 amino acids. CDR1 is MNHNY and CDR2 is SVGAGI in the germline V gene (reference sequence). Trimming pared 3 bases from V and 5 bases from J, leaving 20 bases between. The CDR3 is CASSYLSGRFFDNEQFF. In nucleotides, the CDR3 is TGTGCCAGCAGTTATTTGTCGGGGCGTTTCTTTGACAATGAGCAGTTCTTC.

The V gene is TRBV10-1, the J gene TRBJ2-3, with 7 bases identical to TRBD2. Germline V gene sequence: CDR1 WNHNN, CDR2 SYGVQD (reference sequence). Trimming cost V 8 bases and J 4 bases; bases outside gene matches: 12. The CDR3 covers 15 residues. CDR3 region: CASPPVLASPDTQYF. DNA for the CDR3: TGCGCCAGCCCCCCTGTACTAGCGAGCCCAGATACGCAGTATTTT.

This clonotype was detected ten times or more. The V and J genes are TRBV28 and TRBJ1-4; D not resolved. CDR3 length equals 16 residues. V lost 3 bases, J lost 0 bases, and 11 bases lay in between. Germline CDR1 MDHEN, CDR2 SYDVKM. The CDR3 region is CASSFVPGATNEKLFF. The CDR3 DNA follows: TGTGCCAGCAGTTTCGTTCCCGGAGCAACTAATGAAAAACTGTTTTTT.

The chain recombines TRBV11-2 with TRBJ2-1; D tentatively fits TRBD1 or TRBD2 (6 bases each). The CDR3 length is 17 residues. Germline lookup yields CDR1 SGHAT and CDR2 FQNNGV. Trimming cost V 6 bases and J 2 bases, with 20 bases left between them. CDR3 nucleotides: TGTGCCAGCAGGGGGGGACCCGGGACAAAAACCTACAATGAGCAGTTCTTC. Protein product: CASRGGPGTKTYNEQFF.

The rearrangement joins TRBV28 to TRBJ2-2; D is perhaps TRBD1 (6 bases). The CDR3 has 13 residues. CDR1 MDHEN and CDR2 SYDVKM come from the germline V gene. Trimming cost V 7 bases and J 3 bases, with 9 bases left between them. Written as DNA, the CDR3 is TGTGCCAGCACTCGGACAGACACCGGGGAGCTGTTTTTT. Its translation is CASTRTDTGELFF.

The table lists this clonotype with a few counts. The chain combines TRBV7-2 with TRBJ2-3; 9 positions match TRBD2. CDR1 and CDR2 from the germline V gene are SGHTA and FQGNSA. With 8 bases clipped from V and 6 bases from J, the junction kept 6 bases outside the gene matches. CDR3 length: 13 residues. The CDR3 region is CASAASGTDTQYF. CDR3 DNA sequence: TGTGCCAGCGCGGCTAGCGGGACTGATACGCAGTATTTT.